The rows below give T cell receptor beta chains drawn from one sample of a study of esophageal squamous cell carcinoma under preoperative chemotherapy. TCRdb fed the PCR reads into MiXCR, producing one record per CDR3 protein. The sample consists of under 13,000 distinct CDR3 sequences, roughly 60% of them appearing once. The specimen was taken from a patient given preoperative chemotherapy. The receptors stem from a human donor with esophageal squamous cell carcinoma. The donor label of this sample is uncertain. Each CDR3 is given with its conserved first and last residue. A D gene is named only where the DNA matches it firmly. Clone size, where shown, is once, few, many, or a class for clones that have expanded.

d_gene: TRBD1; j_gene: TRBJ2-1; abundance: .; v_gene: TRBV6-1; CDR3aa: CASSRRDRQETQYF; CDR3nt: TGTGCCAGCAGTCGTCGGGACAGGCAAGAGACCCAGTACTTT
d_gene: .; j_gene: TRBJ2-3; abundance: .; v_gene: TRBV6-1; CDR3aa: CASSGRSGTDTQYF; CDR3nt: TGTGCCAGCAGTGGGCGGAGTGGGACAGATACGCAGTATTTT
d_gene: TRBD1; j_gene: TRBJ1-1; abundance: .; v_gene: TRBV12-3/TRBV12-4; CDR3aa: CASSPGQGATEAFF; CDR3nt: TGTGCCAGCAGTCCAGGACAGGGGGCAACTGAAGCTTTCTTT
d_gene: .; j_gene: TRBJ2-7; abundance: .; v_gene: TRBV6-1; CDR3aa: CASSPLLDEQYF; CDR3nt: TGTGCCAGCAGCCCCCTACTCGATGAGCAGTACTTC
d_gene: TRBD2; j_gene: TRBJ2-5; abundance: .; v_gene: TRBV27; CDR3aa: CASSKPGLAGQETQYF; CDR3nt: TGTGCCAGCAGTAAACCGGGACTAGCGGGGCAAGAGACCCAGTACTTC
d_gene: TRBD2; j_gene: TRBJ2-1; abundance: .; v_gene: TRBV7-3; CDR3aa: CASSSRTSGEQFF; CDR3nt: TGTGCCAGCAGCTCTCGGACTAGCGGTGAGCAGTTCTTC
d_gene: .; j_gene: TRBJ2-1; abundance: .; v_gene: TRBV6-5; CDR3aa: CASSLRGYEQFF; CDR3nt: TGTGCCAGCAGTTTACGTGGGTATGAGCAGTTCTTC
d_gene: .; j_gene: TRBJ2-3; abundance: many; v_gene: TRBV10-1; CDR3aa: CASSPSGGGGITDTQYF; CDR3nt: TGCGCCAGCAGTCCCTCGGGCGGCGGCGGCATCACAGATACGCAGTATTTT
d_gene: .; j_gene: TRBJ2-5; abundance: once; v_gene: TRBV6-1; CDR3aa: CASIRGGAYNEQYF; CDR3nt: TGTGCCAGCATACGAGGGGGGGCCTACAATGAGCAGTACTTC
d_gene: TRBD2; j_gene: TRBJ2-7; abundance: .; v_gene: TRBV10-3; CDR3aa: CAALAGVADKQYF; CDR3nt: TGTGCCGCACTAGCGGGAGTGGCAGATAAGCAGTACTTC
d_gene: TRBD2; j_gene: TRBJ2-1; abundance: .; v_gene: TRBV27; CDR3aa: CASSSIGLAGGLVELFF; CDR3nt: TGTGCCAGCAGTTCGATAGGACTAGCGGGAGGGCTGGTTGAGCTGTTCTTC
d_gene: .; j_gene: TRBJ2-5; abundance: .; v_gene: TRBV7-2; CDR3aa: CASSLSRGQETQYF; CDR3nt: TGTGCCAGCAGCTTATCTCGGGGGCAAGAGACCCAGTACTTC
d_gene: TRBD2; j_gene: TRBJ2-3; abundance: .; v_gene: TRBV11-3; CDR3aa: CGGGRGGSFPDTQYF; CDR3nt: TGTGGCGGGGGTCGGGGGGGGAGTTTCCCAGATACGCAGTATTTC
d_gene: TRBD2; j_gene: TRBJ2-1; abundance: .; v_gene: TRBV7-2; CDR3aa: CASTGAGALYNEQFF; CDR3nt: TGTGCCAGCACCGGAGCGGGAGCCCTCTACAATGAGCAGTTCTTC
d_gene: TRBD2; j_gene: TRBJ2-2; abundance: .; v_gene: TRBV7-8; CDR3aa: CASSRGGTVNTGELFF; CDR3nt: TGTGCCAGCAGTCGGGGGGGGACCGTCAACACCGGGGAGCTGTTTTTT
d_gene: .; j_gene: TRBJ2-7; abundance: .; v_gene: TRBV7-6; CDR3aa: CASSLDAPSSYNEQYF; CDR3nt: TGTGCCAGCAGCTTGGATGCTCCCAGCTCCTACAATGAGCAGTACTTC
d_gene: .; j_gene: TRBJ2-3; abundance: .; v_gene: TRBV6-1; CDR3aa: CASSSRGLLSGLWAKNMQYF; CDR3nt: TGTGCCAGCAGCTCACGAGGTCTCCTCTCGGGGCTATGGGCCAAAAACATGCAGTATTTT
d_gene: TRBD2; j_gene: TRBJ2-3; abundance: .; v_gene: TRBV6-1; CDR3aa: CASSAGGGGKDTQYF; CDR3nt: TGTGCCAGCAGCGCGGGGGGAGGAGGCAAAGATACTCAGTATTTC
d_gene: .; j_gene: TRBJ2-3; abundance: .; v_gene: TRBV25-1; CDR3aa: CASSDRSSFNTQYF; CDR3nt: TGTGCCAGCAGTGACAGATCTAGCTTCAATACGCAGTATTTT
d_gene: .; j_gene: TRBJ2-7; abundance: once; v_gene: TRBV11-2; CDR3aa: CASSLGHYEQYF; CDR3nt: TGTGCCAGCAGCTTAGGTCACTACGAGCAGTACTTC
d_gene: .; j_gene: TRBJ2-2; abundance: .; v_gene: TRBV12-3/TRBV12-4; CDR3aa: CASSPRPPGELFF; CDR3nt: TGTGCCAGCAGTCCCCGGCCTCCCGGGGAGCTGTTTTTT
d_gene: .; j_gene: TRBJ2-1; abundance: .; v_gene: TRBV11-2; CDR3aa: CASSPTVRPYNEQFF; CDR3nt: TGTGCCAGCAGCCCCACAGTTCGCCCCTACAATGAGCAGTTCTTC
d_gene: .; j_gene: TRBJ2-1; abundance: once; v_gene: TRBV6-1; CDR3aa: CASSPIVSSYNEQFF; CDR3nt: TGTGCCAGCAGTCCTATTGTGAGTTCCTACAATGAGCAGTTCTTC
d_gene: .; j_gene: TRBJ2-7; abundance: .; v_gene: TRBV20-1; CDR3aa: CSASLLESSYNEQYF; CDR3nt: TGCAGTGCTAGCCTACTAGAGAGCTCCTACAATGAGCAGTACTTC
d_gene: TRBD1; j_gene: TRBJ2-1; abundance: .; v_gene: TRBV6-1; CDR3aa: CAGLLTGTGDNEQFF; CDR3nt: TGTGCCGGCCTACTCACCGGGACAGGGGACAATGAGCAGTTCTTC
d_gene: .; j_gene: TRBJ2-1; abundance: .; v_gene: TRBV6-1; CDR3aa: CASSLDGGALSQETQFF; CDR3nt: TGTGCCAGCAGTCTGGATGGAGGGGCCCTCTCCCAAGAGACCCAGTTCTTC
d_gene: .; j_gene: TRBJ1-2; abundance: medium-sized; v_gene: TRBV6-1; CDR3aa: CASSANFDGYGYTF; CDR3nt: TGTGCCAGCAGTGCTAATTTCGACGGTTATGGCTACACCTTC
d_gene: TRBD2; j_gene: TRBJ2-1; abundance: once; v_gene: TRBV11-3; CDR3aa: CASSLRGLAGGEQFF; CDR3nt: TGTGCCAGCAGCTTACGAGGACTAGCGGGAGGTGAGCAGTTCTTC
d_gene: TRBD1; j_gene: TRBJ2-2; abundance: many; v_gene: TRBV7-6; CDR3aa: CASSLGARAGGIKTGELFF; CDR3nt: TGTGCCAGCAGCTTAGGGGCTAGGGCAGGGGGTATTAAGACCGGGGAGCTGTTTTTT
d_gene: TRBD1; j_gene: TRBJ1-1; abundance: .; v_gene: TRBV6-5; CDR3aa: CASSYIRTGGGFTEAFF; CDR3nt: TGTGCCAGCAGTTACATAAGGACAGGGGGTGGATTCACTGAAGCTTTCTTT
d_gene: .; j_gene: TRBJ2-7; abundance: once; v_gene: TRBV6-1; CDR3aa: CASSDPQGPYEQYF; CDR3nt: TGTGCCAGCAGTGATCCCCAGGGCCCCTACGAGCAGTACTTC
d_gene: TRBD2; j_gene: TRBJ2-5; abundance: .; v_gene: TRBV6-1; CDR3aa: CASGGGRAGAQDTQYF; CDR3nt: TGTGCCAGCGGGGGGGGTCGGGCGGGAGCCCAAGATACCCAGTACTTT
d_gene: TRBD2; j_gene: TRBJ2-1; abundance: .; v_gene: TRBV6-1; CDR3aa: CASSPPLAGGNEQFF; CDR3nt: TGTGCCAGCAGTCCACCACTAGCGGGGGGGAATGAGCAGTTCTTC
d_gene: TRBD2; j_gene: TRBJ2-7; abundance: .; v_gene: TRBV7-8; CDR3aa: CASSSGTSVYEQYF; CDR3nt: TGTGCCAGCAGCTCCGGGACTAGCGTCTACGAGCAGTACTTC
d_gene: TRBD2; j_gene: TRBJ2-1; abundance: .; v_gene: TRBV6-1; CDR3aa: CASRMGGAYNEQFF; CDR3nt: TGTGCCAGCAGAATGGGGGGGGCCTACAATGAGCAGTTCTTC
d_gene: .; j_gene: TRBJ2-2; abundance: .; v_gene: TRBV6-1; CDR3aa: CASTPGGPPAEQFF; CDR3nt: TGTGCCAGCACCCCCGGGGGCCCCCCAGCTGAGCAGTTCTTT
d_gene: TRBD2; j_gene: TRBJ2-3; abundance: .; v_gene: TRBV6-1; CDR3aa: CASHEGLAGSSTDTQYF; CDR3nt: TGTGCCAGCCATGAGGGACTAGCGGGTTCTAGCACAGATACGCAGTATTTT
d_gene: .; j_gene: TRBJ2-3; abundance: .; v_gene: TRBV6-1; CDR3aa: CASSGSVGAMCDKDTQYF; CDR3nt: TGTGCCAGCAGTGGCAGCGTCGGGGCGATGTGTGACAAAGACACGCAGTATTTC
d_gene: TRBD1; j_gene: TRBJ2-5; abundance: .; v_gene: TRBV5-1; CDR3aa: CASSSLLTGGAQETQYF; CDR3nt: TGCGCCAGCAGTTCACTCCTTACAGGGGGAGCTCAAGAGACCCAGTACTTC
d_gene: TRBD2; j_gene: TRBJ2-4; abundance: .; v_gene: TRBV6-1; CDR3aa: CSSGGFGGSYQDTQYF; CDR3nt: TGTTCCAGCGGGGGGTTTGGGGGAAGCTACCAAGATACCCAGTACTTT
d_gene: .; j_gene: TRBJ2-3; abundance: .; v_gene: TRBV6-1; CDR3aa: CASRGLLSKNMQYF; CDR3nt: TGTGCCAGCAGAGGGCTGCTAAGCAAAAACATGCAGTATTTT
d_gene: .; j_gene: TRBJ2-2; abundance: .; v_gene: TRBV6-1; CDR3aa: CASSHQAANTGALYF; CDR3nt: TGTGCCAGCAGCCACCAGGCTGCGAACACCGGGGCGCTGTATTTT
d_gene: .; j_gene: TRBJ2-7; abundance: .; v_gene: TRBV6-1; CDR3aa: CASSDRGYEQYF; CDR3nt: TGTGCCAGCAGTGATAGGGGCTACGAGCAGTACTTC
d_gene: TRBD2; j_gene: TRBJ2-1; abundance: large; v_gene: TRBV6-5; CDR3aa: CASSYQTGLADNNEQFF; CDR3nt: TGTGCCAGCAGTTACCAAACGGGACTAGCGGACAACAATGAGCAGTTCTTC
d_gene: .; j_gene: TRBJ2-2; abundance: few; v_gene: TRBV6-1; CDR3aa: CASSVTWRAKDTGELFF; CDR3nt: TGTGCCAGCAGTGTGACCTGGCGGGCCAAAGACACCGGGGAGCTGTTTTTT
d_gene: .; j_gene: TRBJ2-2; abundance: .; v_gene: TRBV10-2; CDR3aa: CASMAANTGELFF; CDR3nt: TGCGCCAGCATGGCCGCGAACACCGGGGAGCTGTTTTTT
d_gene: TRBD1; j_gene: TRBJ1-2; abundance: .; v_gene: TRBV10-1; CDR3aa: CASPKNRGVGYTF; CDR3nt: TGCGCCAGCCCCAAAAACAGGGGCGTTGGCTACACCTTC
d_gene: .; j_gene: TRBJ1-2; abundance: .; v_gene: TRBV6-1; CDR3aa: CASSEWWGAGYTF; CDR3nt: TGTGCCAGCAGTGAATGGTGGGGGGCTGGCTACACCTTC
d_gene: .; j_gene: TRBJ2-3; abundance: .; v_gene: TRBV6-4; CDR3aa: CASSDSLKDTQYF; CDR3nt: TGTGCCAGCAGTGACTCGCTTAAAGATACGCAGTATTTT
d_gene: TRBD1; j_gene: TRBJ2-1; abundance: many; v_gene: TRBV12-3/TRBV12-4; CDR3aa: CASRGTGLDYNEQFF; CDR3nt: TGTGCCAGCAGAGGGACAGGTTTAGACTACAATGAGCAGTTCTTC
d_gene: .; j_gene: TRBJ2-3; abundance: .; v_gene: TRBV6-1; CDR3aa: CVRGVRDKDTQYF; CDR3nt: TGCGTCAGGGGGGTGAGGGACAAAGACACGCAGTATTTT
d_gene: TRBD2; j_gene: TRBJ2-7; abundance: .; v_gene: TRBV12-3/TRBV12-4; CDR3aa: CASSSSSGSYNEQYF; CDR3nt: TGTGCCAGCAGTTCATCTAGCGGCTCCTACAATGAGCAGTACTTC
d_gene: TRBD1; j_gene: TRBJ2-3; abundance: .; v_gene: TRBV7-2; CDR3aa: CASSAQGVRAKDTQYF; CDR3nt: TGTGCCAGCAGCGCACAGGGGGTGAGAGCGAAAGACACGCAGTATTTC
d_gene: .; j_gene: TRBJ2-2; abundance: many; v_gene: TRBV5-1; CDR3aa: CASSPLGWGTGELFF; CDR3nt: TGCGCCAGCAGCCCGCTAGGGTGGGGCACCGGGGAGCTGTTTTTT
d_gene: .; j_gene: TRBJ2-3; abundance: .; v_gene: TRBV6-1; CDR3aa: CAGSQSGGRDEQYF; CDR3nt: TGTGCGGGCAGTCAGTCCGGGGGGCGAGATGAGCAGTATTTT